The rows below give T cell receptor beta chains drawn from one sample of a study of blood T cells in healthy people across ages. TCRdb recomputed calls from the 5' RACE reads with MiXCR, one row per CDR3 protein. The sample yields 600,000 to 1,000,000 distinct CDR3 sequences, 20% to 25% seen once. A further study also used this sample, focusing on T cells of mothers and their children.

The sequencing input was blood. These receptors originate from a boy between 5 and 17 years old in good health. Both conserved end residues are part of each CDR3. D genes are given only for firm matches. Some rows have no size entry. The others give once, few or many, or a class for an expanded clone.

>once|TRBV2|.|TRBJ2-7
TGTGCCAGCAGGGAGACCTATCTACACTACGAGCAGTACTTC
CASRETYLHYEQYF
>.|TRBV28|TRBD1|TRBJ1-3
TGTGCCAGCAGTTCCCCGGGACAGACAAACACCATATATTTT
CASSSPGQTNTIYF
>once|TRBV6-2/TRBV6-3|.|TRBJ1-1
TGTGCCAGCACCACACCCCTTAGGACGGAAAACACTGAAGCTTTCTTT
CASTTPLRTENTEAFF
>few|TRBV18|TRBD1|TRBJ2-2
TGTGCCAGCTCACCACGACAGGGCGACACCGGGGAGCTGTTTTTT
CASSPRQGDTGELFF
>.|TRBV4-3|TRBD2|TRBJ2-3
TGCGCCAGCAGCCAAGATCTGGGGGGGAGCTCAGATACGCAGTATTTT
CASSQDLGGSSDTQYF
>.|TRBV4-3|.|TRBJ2-5
TGCGCCAGCAGCCAAGCCGTCGCAGCAGAAGAGACCCAGTACTTC
CASSQAVAAEETQYF
>few|TRBV6-6|.|TRBJ2-5
TGTGCCAGCACCCCGACCGAATTCCGGCAGACCCAGTACTTC
CASTPTEFRQTQYF
>.|TRBV5-6|.|TRBJ1-5
TGTGCCAGCAGTGAGGCCAGCTATAGCAATCAGCCCCAGCATTTT
CASSEASYSNQPQHF
>.|TRBV15|.|TRBJ1-1
TGTGCCACCAGCAGAGACGGCAGACGCCGCCACACCGAAGCTTTCTTT
CATSRDGRRRHTEAFF
>.|TRBV3-1|TRBD2|TRBJ2-4
TGTGCCAGCAGCCCCCGTGGACTAGCGCTAGAAAACATTCAGTACTTC
CASSPRGLALENIQYF
>few|TRBV11-2|.|TRBJ2-7
TGTGCCAGCAGTTCCCTGGGACAAAGCTCCTACGAGCAGTACTTC
CASSSLGQSSYEQYF
>few|TRBV6-2/TRBV6-3|.|TRBJ2-1
TGTGCCAGCAGTTACATTAGGACCAGGGAGCGGTTCGGATCTAAGCAGTTCTTC
CASSYIRTRERFGSKQFF
>few|TRBV29-1|.|TRBJ2-2
TGCAGCGTTGCTCTACCGATCGGGGAGCTGTTTTTT
CSVALPIGELFF
>few|TRBV7-6|.|TRBJ2-6
TGTGCCAGCAGCTTAGCGCCCGCAGGTTCCTCTGGGGCCAACGTCCTGACTTTC
CASSLAPAGSSGANVLTF
>.|TRBV4-3|.|TRBJ2-7
TGCGCCAGCAGCCAAGATTGGCGCAGGGGGGGATCCTACGAGCAGTACTTC
CASSQDWRRGGSYEQYF
>.|TRBV29-1|TRBD1|TRBJ2-1
TGCAGCGTGCTAGGGACAGAGCCTGAGCAGTTCTTC
CSVLGTEPEQFF